These T cell receptor beta chains were read from a single sample in a study of T cell responses to AZD1222 COVID-19 vaccine. TCRdb keeps only in-frame clones here, not all; method: immunoSEQ multiplex PCR. The repertoire holds some 120,000 clones, with approximately 90% as singletons. Source: peripheral blood, taken on day 0 of AZD1222 vaccination. All receptors derive from an adult in good health. Both conserved end residues are part of each CDR3. Each record gives: J gene, V gene, clone size, D gene, CDR3 protein, CDR3 DNA. D genes are given only for firm matches. Expanded clones are given a class, and other clones once, few, many or no size at all.

>TRBJ1-2|TRBV28|NA|NA
CASSSPLGGDYTF
TGTGCCAGCAGTTCCCCCCTTGGCGGGGACTACACCTTC
>TRBJ1-1|TRBV25-1|NA|NA
CASSEYPGHKAFF
TGTGCCAGCAGTGAATATCCGGGACACAAAGCTTTCTTT
>TRBJ2-7|TRBV23-1|NA|NA
CASSQSTGSHF
TGCGCCAGCAGTCAAAGTACAGGGTCCCACTTC
>TRBJ2-3|TRBV6-5|NA|TRBD2
CASGGTSSTDTQYF
TGTGCCAGCGGAGGGACTAGTAGCACAGATACGCAGTATTTT
>TRBJ2-2|TRBV27|once|TRBD2
CASILKRGATNTGELFF
TGTGCCAGCATCTTAAAGCGGGGGGCGACGAACACCGGGGAGCTGTTTTTT
>TRBJ1-2|TRBV20-1|NA|NA
CSAMMDGGYTF
TGCAGTGCCATGATGGACGGAGGCTACACCTTC
>TRBJ1-5|TRBV28|NA|NA
CASSTGLQPQHF
TGTGCCAGCAGTACAGGGCTTCAGCCCCAGCATTTT
>TRBJ1-1|TRBV10-3|NA|NA
CAISDSVLRGGGNTEAFF
TGTGCCATCAGTGACTCCGTACTAAGAGGCGGAGGGAACACTGAAGCTTTCTTT
>TRBJ2-5|TRBV7-2|NA|NA
CASSLAGTRETQYF
TGTGCCAGCAGCTTAGCAGGGACTCGGGAGACCCAGTACTTC
>TRBJ2-1|TRBV5-1|NA|TRBD1
CASSLGQGWNEQFF
TGCGCCAGCAGCTTGGGACAGGGGTGGAATGAGCAGTTCTTC
>TRBJ1-1|TRBV7-3|NA|NA
CASSLLPGVGAEAFF
TGTGCCAGCAGCTTATTGCCGGGGGTAGGTGCTGAAGCTTTCTTT
>TRBJ1-5|TRBV10-3|NA|TRBD1
CAIILGQGNQPQHF
TGTGCCATCATCCTCGGACAGGGCAATCAGCCCCAGCATTTT
>TRBJ2-7|TRBV12-3/TRBV12-4|NA|NA
CASGGTNYYEQYF
TGTGCCAGCGGTGGGACAAACTACTACGAGCAGTACTTC
>TRBJ2-1|TRBV9|NA|NA
CASSVGGRTEQFF
TGTGCCAGCAGCGTAGGCGGGCGAACCGAGCAGTTCTTC
>TRBJ2-6|TRBV4-2|NA|NA
CASSQESTSGANVLTF
TGTGCCAGCAGCCAAGAATCGACTAGTGGGGCCAACGTCCTGACTTTC
>TRBJ1-5|TRBV19|NA|NA
CASSNTRLDQPQHF
TGTGCCAGTAGTAATACCAGGTTGGATCAGCCCCAGCATTTT
>TRBJ1-1|TRBV19|NA|NA
CASSILAQNTEAFF
TGTGCCAGTAGTATATTGGCCCAGAACACTGAAGCTTTCTTT
>TRBJ2-3|TRBV7-2|once|NA
CASSFTVNTDTQYF
TGTGCCAGCAGCTTTACAGTAAACACAGATACGCAGTATTTT
>TRBJ2-2|TRBV4-3|NA|TRBD2
CASSQDQRGLTGELFF
TGCGCCAGCAGCCAAGATCAGCGGGGCCTCACCGGGGAGCTGTTTTTT
>TRBJ1-2|TRBV6-5|NA|NA
CASSFGQPFANYGYTF
TGTGCCAGCAGTTTTGGACAGCCTTTCGCTAACTATGGCTACACCTTC
>TRBJ1-5|TRBV29-1|once|TRBD1
CSVEGQGSQPQHF
TGCAGCGTAGAGGGACAGGGAAGTCAGCCCCAGCATTTT
>TRBJ1-6|TRBV5-1|NA|TRBD1
CASSLTGTGDNSPLHF
TGCGCCAGCAGCTTGACCGGGACAGGAGATAATTCACCCCTCCACTTT
>TRBJ1-6|TRBV28|NA|NA
CASCQEGSPLHF
TGTGCCAGCTGTCAAGAGGGATCACCCCTCCACTTT
>TRBJ2-2|TRBV4-1|NA|TRBD1
CASSSRDRDHGELFF
TGCGCCAGCAGCTCCCGGGACAGGGACCACGGGGAGCTGTTTTTT